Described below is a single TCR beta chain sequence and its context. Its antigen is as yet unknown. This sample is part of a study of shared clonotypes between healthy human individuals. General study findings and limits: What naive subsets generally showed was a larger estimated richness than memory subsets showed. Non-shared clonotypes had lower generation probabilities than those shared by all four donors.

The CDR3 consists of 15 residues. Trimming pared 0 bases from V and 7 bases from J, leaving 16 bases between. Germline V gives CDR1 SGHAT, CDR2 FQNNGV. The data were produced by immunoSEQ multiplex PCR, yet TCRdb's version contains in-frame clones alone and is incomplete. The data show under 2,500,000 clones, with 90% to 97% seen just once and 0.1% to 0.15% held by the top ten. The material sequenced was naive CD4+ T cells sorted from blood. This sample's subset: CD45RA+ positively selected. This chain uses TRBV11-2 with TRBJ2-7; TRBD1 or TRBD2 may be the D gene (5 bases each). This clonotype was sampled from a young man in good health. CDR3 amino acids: CASSLDLGREREQYF. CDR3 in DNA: TGTGCCAGCAGCTTAGATCTGGGCAGGGAGAGGGAGCAGTACTTC. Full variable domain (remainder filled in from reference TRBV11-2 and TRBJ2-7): EAGVAQSPRYKIIEKRQSVAFWCNPISGHATLYWYQQILGQGPKLLIQFQNNGVVDDSQLPKDRFSAERLKGVDSTLKIQPAKLEDSAVYLCASSLDLGREREQYFGPGTRLTVT.